These T cell receptor beta chains were read from a single sample in a study of neurological immune-mediated disorders. TCRdb fed the 5' RACE reads into MiXCR, producing one record per CDR3 protein. This sample has over 35,000 distinct CDR3 sequences, with 3.8% found just once. Sequencing was done on a sample of PBMCs. The receptor source for this set is a man aged 25 to 45 with multiple sclerosis. The CDR3 runs from the conserved cysteine through the conserved F or W. D genes are given only for firm matches. Size tells how often a clone was seen (once, few, many) or the class of an expanded clone, and some rows leave it out.

D gene,V gene,CDR3 length,J gene,clone size,CDR3 DNA,CDR3 protein
.,TRBV11-3,15,TRBJ2-2,.,TGTGCCAGCAGCTTAGATTTTCCGAACACCGGGGAGCTGTTTTTT,CASSLDFPNTGELFF
.,TRBV5-1,19,TRBJ1-1,few,TGCGCCAGCAGCCTTACGCCCCTCAGGGGCGTCAGGGGAGACACTGAAGCTTTCTTT,CASSLTPLRGVRGDTEAFF
.,TRBV7-2,14,TRBJ2-7,.,TGTGCCAGCAGCTTAAGCAATCCTACCTACGAGCAGTACTTC,CASSLSNPTYEQYF
TRBD1,TRBV11-2,19,TRBJ2-6,many,TGTGCCAGCAGCTCCATTCTTAAGGACAGGGGTTCCGGGGCCAACGTCCTGACTTTC,CASSSILKDRGSGANVLTF
.,TRBV20-1,14,TRBJ2-7,many,TGCAGTGCTAGAAATCCGCAGGGTGTTAACGAGCAGTACTTC,CSARNPQGVNEQYF
.,TRBV29-1,11,TRBJ1-2,many,TGCAGCGTTTTCGCCGGGGATGGCTACACCTTC,CSVFAGDGYTF
TRBD2,TRBV7-2,17,TRBJ2-3,.,TGTGCCAACAGCCCGGCGGGACTAGCGGGAGGCACAGATACGCAGTATTTT,CANSPAGLAGGTDTQYF
.,TRBV5-1,17,TRBJ1-1,many,TGCGCCAGCAGCTTGGCCGGACACAACAGGACGAACACTGAAGCTTTCTTT,CASSLAGHNRTNTEAFF
.,TRBV7-8,15,TRBJ1-6,many,TGTGCCAGCAGCTTAGATTGGCAGGGTAATTCACCCCTCCACTTT,CASSLDWQGNSPLHF
.,TRBV5-1,16,TRBJ2-2,many,TGCGCCAGCAGCTTGGTGCAGGGGCGAGGCACCGGGGAGCTGTTTTTT,CASSLVQGRGTGELFF
.,TRBV12-3/TRBV12-4,14,TRBJ1-3,.,TGTGCCAGCAGTTTAGTCGTTCCCGGAAACACCATATATTTT,CASSLVVPGNTIYF
TRBD1,TRBV2,11,TRBJ1-2,many,TGTGCCGGAGCGGGACAGTGGGGCTACACCTTC,CAGAGQWGYTF
.,TRBV10-1,14,TRBJ2-5,many,TGCGCCAGCAGTGTCGGGGGATCACAAGAGACCCAGTACTTC,CASSVGGSQETQYF
.,TRBV6-1,12,TRBJ1-2,many,TGTGCCAGCAGTGTGCTCGAGGGAGTCTACACCTTC,CASSVLEGVYTF
TRBD2,TRBV6-1,18,TRBJ2-3,many,TGTGCCAGCAGCCTGGGACTAGCGGGGGGAACTAGCACAGATACGCAGTATTTT,CASSLGLAGGTSTDTQYF
.,TRBV5-5,13,TRBJ1-5,many,TGTGCCAGCAGCTTAGGTCCCAATCAGCCCCAGCATTTT,CASSLGPNQPQHF
.,TRBV5-6,16,TRBJ1-4,many,TGTGCCAGCAGCTTCGAGGGGGGAACCAGAAATGAAAAACTGTTTTTT,CASSFEGGTRNEKLFF
TRBD1,TRBV4-3,15,TRBJ2-7,many,TGCGCCAGCAGCCAAGGGACAGGGTCTGTATACGAGCAGTACTTC,CASSQGTGSVYEQYF
.,TRBV20-1,13,TRBJ2-7,many,TGCAGTGCTAGGGACCGCGGCCAAAACGAGCAGTACTTC,CSARDRGQNEQYF
.,TRBV6-5,16,TRBJ1-1,few,TGTGCCAGCAGTCTCCATGCCTGGGACGAGAACACTGAAGCTTTCTTT,CASSLHAWDENTEAFF
.,TRBV12-3/TRBV12-4,14,TRBJ1-5,many,TGTGCCAGCGTCGCCAGGAGGGCGACAGGGCCCCAGCATTTT,CASVARRATGPQHF
TRBD2,TRBV3-1,15,TRBJ2-1,few,TGTGCCAGCAGCCCAAACGGGGGGGATTACAATGAGCAGTTCTTC,CASSPNGGDYNEQFF
.,TRBV29-1,12,TRBJ1-5,many,TGCAGCGCCGGGGGGGGCAATCAGCCCCAGAATTTT,CSAGGGNQPQNF
TRBD2,TRBV12-3/TRBV12-4,14,TRBJ2-3,.,TGTGCCAGCAGTTTTCGGGGGGGCCCAGATACGCAGTATTTT,CASSFRGGPDTQYF
.,TRBV12-3/TRBV12-4,13,TRBJ1-5,many,TGTGCCAGCAGCTTTGACAGGAATCAGCCCCAGCATTTT,CASSFDRNQPQHF
TRBD2,TRBV24-1,15,TRBJ2-1,many,TGTGCCACCAGTGAGTCCGGGACTACTATGAATGAGCAGTTCTTC,CATSESGTTMNEQFF
.,TRBV12-3/TRBV12-4,14,TRBJ2-3,.,TGTGCCAGCAGTTCGGGGACAACTACAGATACGCAGTATTTT,CASSSGTTTDTQYF
.,TRBV5-1,14,TRBJ2-4,few,TGCGCCAGCAGCTTGAGGGGGGGCGAAAACATTCAGTACTTC,CASSLRGGENIQYF
.,TRBV6-2/TRBV6-3,17,TRBJ1-5,many,TGTGCCAGCAGTTACGCCCTAGGCCAACTCTTCAATCAGCCCCAGCATTTT,CASSYALGQLFNQPQHF
.,TRBV25-1,14,TRBJ1-1,many,TGTGCCAGCAGTCCCGACTCGGGTTACACTGAAGCTTTCTTT,CASSPDSGYTEAFF
.,TRBV20-1,14,TRBJ1-5,medium-sized,TGCAGTGCACAGGACATGGGCAGCAATCAGCCCCAGCATTTT,CSAQDMGSNQPQHF
TRBD2,TRBV20-1,14,TRBJ2-5,many,TGCAGTGCCCCCCTCGCGGGGGGAAGAAAGACCCAGTACTTC,CSAPLAGGRKTQYF
TRBD2,TRBV5-1,19,TRBJ2-5,many,TGCGCCAGCAGCCCTGGACTAGCGGGGGGGCATAACCCGAAAGAGACCCAGTACTTC,CASSPGLAGGHNPKETQYF
.,TRBV7-2,12,TRBJ2-1,many,TGTGCCAGCAGCTTAGGGACATATGAGCAGTTCTTC,CASSLGTYEQFF
.,TRBV7-6,19,TRBJ2-2,many,TGTGCCAGCAGCTTAGAGGCAGGCCTCCACAGAAGGGGAACCGGGGAGCTGTTTTTT,CASSLEAGLHRRGTGELFF
.,TRBV2,13,TRBJ1-6,many,TGTGCCAGCAGTGGGGACTATAATTCACCCCTCCACTTT,CASSGDYNSPLHF
.,TRBV4-3,15,TRBJ2-5,many,TGCGCCAGCAGCCAAGATTGGGCAGTCCAAGAGACCCAGTACTTC,CASSQDWAVQETQYF
.,TRBV6-5,12,TRBJ2-5,.,TGTGCCAGCAGCCAGGGGAAGAAGACCCAGTACTTC,CASSQGKKTQYF
TRBD2,TRBV7-9,14,TRBJ2-7,.,TGTGCCAGCAGCTCAGCGGGGCGAGCGCGCGAGCAGTACTTC,CASSSAGRAREQYF
TRBD2,TRBV29-1,14,TRBJ2-3,many,TGCAGCGTGTCTAGCGGGGATAGCACAGATACGCAGTATTTT,CSVSSGDSTDTQYF
TRBD1,TRBV6-5,16,TRBJ1-2,many,TGTGCCAGCAGCTCACTGACGACAGGGACTAACTATGGCTACACCTTC,CASSSLTTGTNYGYTF
TRBD2,TRBV7-8,17,TRBJ2-7,many,TGTGCCAGCAGCTTTGGAACCCTAGCGGGGGGTTTCTACGAGCAGTACTTC,CASSFGTLAGGFYEQYF
.,TRBV5-1,15,TRBJ2-2,many,TGCGCCAGCAGACCTAGGACAGCGAACACCGGGGAGCTGTTTTTT,CASRPRTANTGELFF
TRBD1,TRBV20-1,13,TRBJ2-7,many,TGCAGTGCTAGTACGGGACAGCGCTACGAGCAGTACTTC,CSASTGQRYEQYF
.,TRBV12-3/TRBV12-4,13,TRBJ2-3,few,TGTGCCAGCAGTCAACGGGACGGAGATACGCAGTATTTT,CASSQRDGDTQYF
TRBD1,TRBV15,14,TRBJ2-7,many,TGTGCCACCAGCAGGTCCGGACAGGCCTACGAGCAGTACTTC,CATSRSGQAYEQYF
.,TRBV6-5,11,TRBJ2-2,many,TGTGCCAGCAGTTGGTACGGGGAGCTGTTTTTT,CASSWYGELFF
.,TRBV4-3,13,TRBJ1-1,many,TGCGCCAGCAGCCAAGATACGGGGGTTCAAGCTTTCTTT,CASSQDTGVQAFF
TRBD1,TRBV6-6,15,TRBJ1-5,.,TGTGCCAGCAGGTTACAGGGGGAAGGTAATCAGCCCCAGAATTTT,CASRLQGEGNQPQNF
.,TRBV5-6,12,TRBJ2-2,many,TGTGCCAGCAGCTTGAACACCGGGGAGCTGTTTTTT,CASSLNTGELFF
TRBD2,TRBV7-8,15,TRBJ2-7,many,TGTGCCAGCAGCTTAGCGGCCAGCGGGGGGGACGAGCAGTACTTC,CASSLAASGGDEQYF
TRBD1,TRBV5-1,15,TRBJ2-7,many,TGCGCCAGCAGCCTCGGGACAGGGGGTGGCTACGAGCAGTACTTC,CASSLGTGGGYEQYF
TRBD1,TRBV5-1,15,TRBJ2-7,many,TGCGCCAGCAGCTTGGGGACAGGGGGCTCCTACGAGCAGTACTTC,CASSLGTGGSYEQYF
.,TRBV20-1,13,TRBJ1-5,many,TGCAGTGCTATATCTTATAGCAATCAGCCCCAGCATTTT,CSAISYSNQPQHF
.,TRBV9,14,TRBJ2-2,many,TGTGCCAGCAGCGGGGGGGCTAACACCGGGGAGCTGTTTTTT,CASSGGANTGELFF
.,TRBV20-1,14,TRBJ1-6,few,TGCAGTGCTAGAAGGTCGGGCTATAATTCACCCCTCCACTTT,CSARRSGYNSPLHF
.,TRBV7-9,13,TRBJ1-2,many,TGTGCCAGCAGCTTAGGGTCTTTTGATGGCTACACCTTC,CASSLGSFDGYTF
.,TRBV3-1,15,TRBJ1-1,.,TGTGCCAGCAGCCAAGCGGGGGGGCGGAGAACTGAAGCTTTCTTT,CASSQAGGRRTEAFF
.,TRBV20-1,12,TRBJ2-7,many,TGCAGTGCTAGTCCCATGGGCAACGAGCAGTACTTC,CSASPMGNEQYF